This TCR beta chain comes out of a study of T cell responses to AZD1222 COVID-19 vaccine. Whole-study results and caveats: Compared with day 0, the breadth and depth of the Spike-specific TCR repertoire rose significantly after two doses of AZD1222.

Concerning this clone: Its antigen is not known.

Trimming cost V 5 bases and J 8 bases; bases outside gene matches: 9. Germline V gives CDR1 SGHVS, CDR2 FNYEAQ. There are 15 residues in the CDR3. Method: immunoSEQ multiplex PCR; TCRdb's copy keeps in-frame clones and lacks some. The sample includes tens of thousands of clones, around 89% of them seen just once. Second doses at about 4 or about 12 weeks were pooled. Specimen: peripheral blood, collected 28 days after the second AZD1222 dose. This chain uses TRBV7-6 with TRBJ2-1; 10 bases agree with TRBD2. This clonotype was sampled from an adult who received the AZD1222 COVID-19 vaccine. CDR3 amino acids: CASSPRLAGVYEQFF. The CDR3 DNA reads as TGTGCCAGCAGCCCACGCCTAGCGGGAGTCTATGAGCAGTTCTTC.